Below are 25 T cell receptor beta chains sequenced from a single sample in a study of regulatory T cells in long-lasting Graves disease. CDR3-region Arm-PCR and iRepertoire HTBI primers produced the TCR beta libraries. From the multiplex PCR reads, TCRdb called clonotypes with MiXCR, one entry per CDR3 protein. The profile shows roughly 500,000 distinct CDR3 sequences, approximately 12% of them singletons. Time point here: newly diagnosed GD, antithyroid drugs for less than 3 months. The TCR library was made from RNA that had been extracted from PBMCs in TRIzol. This same sample was also taken into another study, of T cells in Graves' hyperthyroidism and ophthalmopathy.

The source was peripheral blood mononuclear cells (PBMCs), collected at new diagnosis, from a patient treated with antithyroid drugs. These receptors were obtained from a young woman with Graves disease.

This clonotype has at least ten counts. The J gene is TRBJ2-2, the V gene TRBV27; TRBD2 matches 9 bases. Looked up from germline, CDR1 is MNHEY and CDR2 is SMNVEV (reference sequence). Losses at the gene ends were 6 bases for V and 2 bases for J; bases not matched to a gene: 4. The CDR3 length is 15 residues. The CDR3 spells CASRRTSANTGELFF. DNA of the CDR3: TGTGCCAGCAGGAGGACTAGCGCTAACACCGGGGAGCTGTTTTTT.

This clonotype was picked up many times. The rearrangement links TRBV30 to TRBJ1-2; D ambiguous. Trimming took off 2 bases at V and 8 bases at J, with 12 bases between the two ends. The CDR3 length is 12 residues. Germline-derived CDR1 and CDR2 are GTSNPN and SVGIG (reference sequence). The chain's CDR3 is CAWSSAGGGYTF. The CDR3 coding sequence is TGTGCCTGGAGTTCGGCAGGTGGAGGCTACACCTTC. The variable domain in full, with the rest retrieved from reference TRBV30 and TRBJ1-2, is SQTIHQWPATLVQPVGSPLSLECTVEGTSNPNLYWYRQAAGRGLQLLFYSVGIGQISSEVPQNLSASRPQDRQFILSSKKLLLSDSGFYLCAWSSAGGGYTFGSGTRLTVV.

This clonotype was seen repeatedly, ten times or more. The rearrangement links TRBV20-1 to TRBJ2-3; D is uncertain. This CDR3 spans 15 amino acids. V lost 0 bases and J 0 bases, leaving 10 bases between the germline ends. CDR1 is DFQATT, CDR2 SNEGSKA, per germline (reference sequence). In DNA, the CDR3 is TGCAGTGCTAGAGACGGGCAGTCTAGCACAGATACGCAGTATTTT. Its protein product is CSARDGQSSTDTQYF.

This clonotype was recorded many times. The J gene is TRBJ2-1, the V gene TRBV24-1, with 10 bases that match TRBD1. Germline CDR1 is KGHDR and CDR2 is SFDVKD. There are 15 residues in the CDR3. The J segment lost 4 bases and the V segment lost 3 bases, leaving 2 bases of the junction unmatched. For the CDR3, the DNA is TGTGCCACCAGTGATCCGGGACAGGGGTACAATGAGCAGTTCTTC. This gives the protein CATSDPGQGYNEQFF.

This clonotype was observed many times. This chain links TRBV2 with TRBJ1-5, with a tentative D call TRBD1 (5 bases). Germline CDR1 reads SNHLY; CDR2 reads FYNNEI. Trimming took off 4 bases at V and 0 bases at J, with 13 bases between the two ends. The CDR3 covers 16 residues. CDR3: CASSAVGQNSNQPQHF. CDR3 nucleotides: TGTGCCAGCAGTGCCGTGGGGCAAAATAGCAATCAGCCCCAGCATTTT. Filled out from reference TRBV2 and TRBJ1-5, the complete variable domain reads EPEVTQTPSHQVTQMGQEVILRCVPISNHLYFYWYRQILGQKVEFLVSFYNNEISEKSEIFDDQFSVERPDGSNFTLKIRSTKLEDSAMYFCASSAVGQNSNQPQHFGDGTRLSIL.

The V and J genes are TRBV30 and TRBJ2-2; D ambiguous. V shed 2 bases and J shed 6 bases, with 13 bases lying between them. CDR3 size: 14 residues. Germline V gene data show CDR1 as GTSNPN and CDR2 as SVGIG (reference sequence). CDR3 nucleotide sequence: TGTGCCTGGAGTAGTAAGAGGACGGCCGGGGAGCTGTTTTTT. Translation gives CAWSSKRTAGELFF.

This clonotype has ten or more counts. The V call is TRBV27, the J call TRBJ1-2; a weak D match, TRBD1 (5 bases). Trimming left V 6 bases short and J 8 bases short, with 13 bases between. Germline CDR1 MNHEY, CDR2 SMNVEV (reference sequence). CDR3 size: 12 residues. The CDR3 protein is CASRTQGGGYTF. CDR3 in DNA: TGTGCCAGCAGGACTCAGGGTGGAGGCTACACCTTC.

In this sample, this clonotype turned up many times. This chain joins TRBV7-8 and TRBJ2-5; TRBD1 agrees at 7 bases. Germline V gene sequence: CDR1 SGHVS, CDR2 FQNEAQ. The V segment lost 3 bases and the J segment 3 bases; nucleotides outside the gene matches: 10. The length of the CDR3 is 16 residues. As DNA, the CDR3 is TGTGCCAGCAGCTTGAGGACCAGGGGGAGCGAAGAGACCCAGTACTTC. Translation: CASSLRTRGSEETQYF.

J is TRBJ2-7 and V is TRBV9, with TRBD2 as a possible D gene (5 bases). V shed 0 bases and J shed 0 bases, with 7 bases lying between them. The CDR3 is 14 residues long. Germline V gene data show CDR1 as SGDLS and CDR2 as YYNGEE. The CDR3, as DNA: TGTGCCAGCAGCGTAGGGCTAGCCTCCTACGAGCAGTACTTC. Translated: CASSVGLASYEQYF.

Many counts were recorded for this clonotype. The rearrangement joins TRBV28 to TRBJ2-7; TRBD2 aligns across 7 bases. Germline assignment: CDR1 MDHEN and CDR2 SYDVKM. V dropped 1 base and J dropped 0; count of bases not matched to a gene: 9. CDR3 length: 17 residues. The CDR3 protein is CASSLFGSGATSYEQYF. Written as DNA, the CDR3 is TGTGCCAGCAGTTTATTTGGGAGCGGGGCGACCTCCTACGAGCAGTACTTC.

This clonotype was detected only once. The chain employs TRBV6-2 or TRBV6-3 and TRBJ2-7; 10 nucleotides agree with TRBD2. V shed 10 bases and J 6 bases; nucleotides not matched to a gene: 9. The CDR3 runs to 13 residues. The germline V gene has CDR1 MNHEY and CDR2 SVGEGT. CDR3 amino acids: CAKGETSGTEQYF. The CDR3 nucleotides read TGTGCCAAAGGGGAAACTAGCGGGACCGAGCAGTACTTC.

This clonotype has more than one count but fewer than ten. The genes are TRBV30 and TRBJ1-1; maybe TRBD1 (5 bases). Germline-derived CDR1 and CDR2 are GTSNPN and SVGIG (reference sequence). CDR3 size: 14 residues. The germline V and J ends were trimmed by 1 base and 5 bases, with 14 bases remaining between them. The CDR3 is CAWSALWGRTEAFF. CDR3 in DNA: TGTGCCTGGAGTGCTTTGTGGGGGAGGACTGAAGCTTTCTTT.

This clonotype was recorded many times. This chain uses TRBV15 with TRBJ2-7; no reliable D call. Germline V CDR1 and CDR2: LNHNV, YYDKDF (reference sequence). The V end was cut by 4 bases, the J end by 1 base, with 8 bases between. The CDR3 spans 13 residues. CDR3 protein: CATSTLGSYEQYF. In DNA, the CDR3 is TGTGCCACCAGCACATTAGGGTCCTACGAGCAGTACTTC.

This clonotype has at least ten counts. This rearrangement joins TRBV11-2 to TRBJ2-7, with 11 positions matching TRBD2. J lost 7 bases, V lost 6 bases, and 5 bases had no gene match. Germline CDR1 is SGHAT and CDR2 is FQNNGV. The CDR3 contains 13 residues. CDR3 in amino acids: CASRTSGGVEQYF. The CDR3 region has the DNA TGTGCCAGCAGAACTAGCGGGGGTGTGGAGCAGTACTTC. Using reference TRBV11-2 and TRBJ2-7 for the parts outside the CDR3, the full variable domain is EAGVAQSPRYKIIEKRQSVAFWCNPISGHATLYWYQQILGQGPKLLIQFQNNGVVDDSQLPKDRFSAERLKGVDSTLKIQPAKLEDSAVYLCASRTSGGVEQYFGPGTRLTVT.

This clonotype occurred many times. CDR3 amino acids: CASSVLVGTGVDEQYF. The CDR3 nucleotides are TGTGCCAGCAGTGTTTTGGTGGGGACAGGGGTCGACGAGCAGTACTTC. The chain carries TRBV6-1 and TRBJ2-7; TRBD1 aligns across 10 bases. The germline gives CDR1 MNHNS, CDR2 SASEGT. Losses at the gene ends were 4 bases for V and 5 bases for J; bases not matched to a gene: 11. The CDR3 covers 16 residues.

Many counts were recorded for this clonotype. The V gene is TRBV15, the J gene TRBJ1-4; no clear D. The CDR3 is 15 residues long. V was shortened by 3 bases and J by 0 bases, with 8 bases between the two germline ends. Germline V CDR1 and CDR2: LNHNV, YYDKDF (reference sequence). This CDR3 reads CATSRVLSTNEKLFF. The CDR3 DNA follows: TGTGCCACCAGCAGGGTCCTCTCAACTAATGAAAAACTGTTTTTT.

This clonotype was recorded a few times. The CDR3 reads CASSLMTGSNQPQHF. As DNA, the CDR3 is TGTGCCAGCAGTTTAATGACAGGGAGCAATCAGCCCCAGCATTTT. The chain has TRBV28 and TRBJ1-5; 7 bases match TRBD1. Germline assignment: CDR1 MDHEN and CDR2 SYDVKM. This CDR3 has 15 amino acids. The J segment lost 1 base and the V segment lost 2 bases, leaving 2 bases of the junction unmatched.

This clonotype was seen ten or more times. The chain uses TRBV28 and TRBJ1-5, with D uncertain. CDR1 is MDHEN, CDR2 SYDVKM, per germline. The CDR3 runs to 12 residues. Trimming removed 2 bases at V and 7 bases at J, with 6 bases between. In DNA, the CDR3 is TGTGCCAGCAGTTTACAGCGCCAGCCCCAGCATTTT. Encoded protein: CASSLQRQPQHF.

The rearrangement uses TRBV20-1 and TRBJ2-7, with TRBD2 matching over 9 bases. Looked up from germline, CDR1 is DFQATT and CDR2 is SNEGSKA (reference sequence). Trimming cost V 3 bases and J 2 bases; bases outside gene matches: 8. The CDR3 contains 15 residues. The CDR3 region is CSASLAGGAPYEQYF. As DNA, the CDR3 is TGCAGTGCTAGTCTGGCGGGAGGGGCCCCCTACGAGCAGTACTTC.

This clonotype was counted many times. The chain employs TRBV12-3 or TRBV12-4 and TRBJ2-7; a weak D match, TRBD2 (5 bases). V was clipped by 3 bases and J by 5 bases, with 14 bases between them. The length of the CDR3 is 14 residues. CDR3 protein: CASSFGSWENEQYF. CDR3 DNA: TGTGCCAGCAGTTTCGGTTCCTGGGAGAACGAGCAGTACTTC.

This chain links TRBV6-9 with TRBJ2-7; D remains ambiguous. This CDR3 comprises 14 residues. Trimming cost V 4 bases and J 5 bases, with 15 bases left between them. The germline CDR1 and CDR2 sequences are MNHGY and SVAAGI. The CDR3 loop is CASSSSGNYDEQYF. Here the CDR3 DNA reads TGTGCCAGCAGTTCATCTGGAAACTACGACGAGCAGTACTTC.

The chain combines TRBV7-2 with TRBJ1-2; the D gene is possibly TRBD1 (6 bases). This CDR3 has 16 residues. CDR1 is SGHTA and CDR2 is FQGNSA in the germline V gene. V was trimmed by 1 base and J by 4 bases, leaving 16 bases between them. CDR3 sequence reads: CASSLELRGQVYGYTF. As DNA, the CDR3 is TGTGCCAGCAGCTTAGAACTCCGGGGGCAAGTCTATGGCTACACCTTC.

This clonotype came up many times. The chain recombines TRBV28 with TRBJ2-7; 8 bases are shared with TRBD1. This CDR3 has 14 amino acids. Germline CDR1 is MDHEN and CDR2 is SYDVKM. Losses at the gene ends were 7 bases for V and 7 bases for J; bases not matched to a gene: 12. The CDR3 region is CASMSGQGSQEQYF. The DNA of the CDR3 is TGTGCCAGCATGAGTGGACAGGGTAGTCAGGAGCAGTACTTC. Complete variable domain (other parts from reference TRBV28 and TRBJ2-7): DVKVTQSSRYLVKRTGEKVFLECVQDMDHENMFWYRQDPGLGLRLIYFSYDVKMKEKGDIPEGYSVSREKKERFSLILESASTNQTSMYLCASMSGQGSQEQYFGPGTRLTVT.

This clonotype was observed many times. The V call is TRBV12-3 or TRBV12-4, the J call TRBJ2-7; unclear D gene. With 1 base removed from V and 1 base from J, the gap between germline ends came to 11 bases. The CDR3 runs 15 residues. CDR3 bases: TGTGCCAGCAGTTTAGAACACACGAGATCCTACGAGCAGTACTTC. The encoded protein is CASSLEHTRSYEQYF.

The chain combines TRBV19 with TRBJ2-7, with D maybe TRBD1 (6 bases). The CDR3 consists of 15 residues. V shed 1 base and J shed 3 bases, with 13 bases lying between them. The V gene's germline CDR1 is LNHDA and CDR2 SQIVND (reference sequence). The CDR3 nucleotides read TGTGCCAGTAGTATAGCAGGCAGGGGCATCTACGAGCAGTACTTC. Its protein product is CASSIAGRGIYEQYF.